This T cell receptor beta chain was sequenced for a study of immune evolution from preneoplasia to lung adenocarcinoma. Study information: HLA loss of heterozygosity: around 6.5% AIS, under 19% MIA, 30% to 35% ADC, none AAH.

Some clones are missing from TCRdb's copy, which holds only in-frame ones; the method was immunoSEQ multiplex PCR. The sample yields 5,000 or so clones, roughly four fifths seen once. The CDR3 extends over 14 amino acids. In germline, CDR1 is SGHDT, CDR2 YYEEEE. Trimming cost V 2 bases and J 8 bases; bases outside gene matches: 7. This receptor was identified in a person aged 65 to 85 with lung adenocarcinoma. The sequenced sample was FFPE lung adenocarcinoma in situ tissue. This chain uses TRBV5-6 with TRBJ2-5; 9 bases agree with TRBD1. The CDR3 sequence is CASSLRQGGGTQYF. DNA for the CDR3: TGTGCCAGCAGCTTACGACAGGGGGGAGGTACCCAGTACTTC.